The 11 T cell receptor beta chains given below trace back to one sample, sequenced in a study of CD8 T cells in ankylosing spondylitis. Notes on the study in general: Typical of ankylosing spondylitis blood, it appeared, was a TCR beta motif of several highly homologous variants.

For these receptors, no antigen is known. TCRdb re-derived calls from the 5' RACE reads in MiXCR, one entry per CDR3 protein. The sample holds approximately 300,000 distinct CDR3 sequences, roughly 8% seen once. What was sequenced was blood, either unsorted or a sorted T cell fraction (not recorded which). These receptor sequences come from a male donor with ankylosing spondylitis.

This clonotype was recorded a few times. The chain links TRBV6-2 or TRBV6-3 to TRBJ1-5; 8 nucleotides agree with TRBD1. Germline V gene lookup returns CDR1 MNHEY and CDR2 SVGEGT. The CDR3 extends over 17 amino acids. With V trimmed by 5 bases and J by 6 bases, 15 bases remained unmatched. Written as DNA, the CDR3 is TGTGCCAGCAGTGATTCCCAGGGGGCGCGGCTAAGTCAGCCCCAGCATTTT. This translates into CASSDSQGARLSQPQHF.

This clonotype has only a few counts. The CDR3 coding sequence is TGCGCCAGCAGCTTGGCCCTAGCGGGCGGAAACTCCTACGAGCAGTACTTC. Translated, it gives CASSLALAGGNSYEQYF. This sequence joins TRBV5-1 and TRBJ2-7, with 8 bases fitting TRBD2. The trim removed 0 bases at V and 0 bases at J, leaving 8 bases unmatched. Germline CDR1 and CDR2: SGHRS and YFSETQ. The CDR3 length is 17 residues.

The V call is TRBV3-1, the J call TRBJ2-6; D is tentatively TRBD1 or TRBD2 (5 bases each). Germline assignment: CDR1 LGHDT and CDR2 YNNKEL (reference sequence). V lost 6 bases, J lost 0 bases, and 12 bases lay in between. This CDR3 has 16 residues. Here the CDR3 reads CASSPGPSSGANVLTF. The CDR3 region has the DNA TGTGCCAGCAGTCCGGGACCCAGCTCTGGGGCCAACGTCCTGACTTTC.

In its sample, this clonotype was seen a few times. The chain couples TRBV7-8 to TRBJ1-5, with TRBD1 identical over 8 bases. From germline, CDR1 is SGHVS and CDR2 FQNEAQ. The length of the CDR3 is 16 residues. After removal of 4 bases from V and 7 bases from J, the junction contained 12 bases not matched to a gene. Here the CDR3 DNA reads TGTGCCAGCAGCTCCCCCGGGCAGGGGGCGCGGCAGCCCCAGCATTTT. It encodes CASSSPGQGARQPQHF.

This clonotype has a handful of counts. The V call is TRBV29-1, the J call TRBJ2-1, with TRBD2 matching over 12 bases. The CDR3 contains 15 residues. Germline-derived CDR1 and CDR2 are SQVTM and ANQGSEA. V dropped 7 bases and J dropped 5; count of bases not matched to a gene: 9. The CDR3 here is CSAHRGLAGDNEQFF. Written as DNA, the CDR3 is TGCAGCGCCCATCGGGGACTAGCGGGTGACAATGAGCAGTTCTTC.

The V call is TRBV5-1, the J call TRBJ2-7, with 7 bases that match TRBD2. The germline V gene has CDR1 SGHRS and CDR2 YFSETQ. This CDR3 has 16 residues. Trimming removed 4 bases from V and 3 bases from J; junction bases left unmatched: 13. CDR3 bases: TGCGCCAGCAGCAGCAGACTAGGGCGGGACTACTACGAGCAGTACTTC. Protein sequence: CASSSRLGRDYYEQYF. Based on the CDR3 plus reference TRBV5-1 and TRBJ2-7, the full variable domain is KAGVTQTPRYLIKTRGQQVTLSCSPISGHRSVSWYQQTPGQGLQFLFEYFSETQRNKGNFPGRFSGRQFSNSRSEMNVSTLELGDSALYLCASSSRLGRDYYEQYFGPGTRLTVT.

The chain carries TRBV4-3 and TRBJ2-7; either TRBD1 or TRBD2 may fit D (5 bases each). Germline V gene lookup returns CDR1 LGHNA and CDR2 YSLEER. This CDR3 comprises 16 residues. Trimming took 4 bases from V and 0 from J, leaving 16 bases between them. CDR3 sequence: CASSPHYRGSSYEQYF. CDR3 nucleotide sequence: TGCGCCAGCAGCCCTCATTATCGGGGCAGCTCCTACGAGCAGTACTTC.

The V call is TRBV6-1, the J call TRBJ2-1, with no clear D. CDR3 length: 12 amino acids. V was cut by 2 bases and J by 4 bases, with 3 bases left in between. CDR1 and CDR2 (germline): MNHNS, SASEGT. CDR3: CASSEIYNEQFF. CDR3 bases: TGTGCCAGCAGTGAAATATACAATGAGCAGTTCTTC.

The rearrangement links TRBV7-2 to TRBJ2-7, with D possibly TRBD2 on 5 matching bases. Germline assignment: CDR1 SGHTA and CDR2 FQGNSA. V lost 3 bases and J 3 bases, leaving 12 bases between the germline ends. The CDR3 extends over 14 amino acids. CDR3 nucleotide sequence: TGTGCCAGCAGCTTTGGGGAGTACGGCTACGAGCAGTACTTC. It translates to CASSFGEYGYEQYF.

V and J are TRBV7-2 and TRBJ2-5, with D possibly matching TRBD1 (7 bases). Trimming shortened V by 2 bases and J by 5 bases, and 12 bases separated the two germline ends. The CDR3 runs to 14 residues. CDR1 is SGHTA, CDR2 FQGNSA, per germline. The CDR3 reads CASSLQGGSETQYF. For the CDR3, the DNA is TGTGCCAGCAGCTTACAGGGGGGCTCGGAGACCCAGTACTTC.

The chain joins TRBV4-2 to TRBJ2-7, with D possibly being TRBD2 (5 bases). Germline CDR1 reads LGHNA; CDR2 reads YNFKEQ. CDR3 length equals 14 residues. The ends were cut back, 1 base at V and 5 bases at J, with 12 bases in the middle. The CDR3 coding sequence is TGTGCCAGCAGCCAAGGTACGGCGAGGGACGAGCAGTACTTC. Protein sequence: CASSQGTARDEQYF.